A single count supports the clone carrying this TCR beta chain. CDR1 KGHSH and CDR2 LQKENI come from the germline V gene. The CDR3 sequence is 14 residues long. V lost 2 bases and J lost 3, with 10 bases in between. These data originate in a study of blood T cell repertoires in COVID-19. This table comes from immunoSEQ multiplex PCR, and its TCRdb copy is limited to in-frame clones, with some not included. Among around 280,000 clones listed, around 90% were seen once. Source material: peripheral blood. The sequence came from a woman aged 45-65 years who had recovered from COVID-19. V gene TRBV18 combines with J gene TRBJ2-5, with D maybe TRBD2 (5 bases). The chain's CDR3 is CASSPENGEETQYF. The CDR3 nucleotides read TGTGCCAGCTCACCAGAAAACGGGGAAGAGACCCAGTACTTC.